A single sample gave rise to the 26 T cell receptor beta chains below, sequenced in a study of T cell clusters in autoimmune cytopenias. Multiplex touch-down PCR amplified TRB using TRB-A and TRB-B pools in one tube. After re-calling the multiplex PCR reads, TCRdb lists one entry per CDR3 protein, DNA absent. This sample contains about 5,100 distinct CDR3 sequences. Roughly 38,000 genome equivalents of blood DNA were amplified for TRB. The same sample was also studied in work on T cell repertoires in aging, cancer and after chemotherapy.

What was sequenced was peripheral blood. The receptors were sampled from a human donor in good health.

This chain uses TRBV15 with TRBJ2-3. The CDR3 sequence is 15 residues long. The germline gives CDR1 LNHNV, CDR2 YYDKDF (reference sequence). The CDR3 sequence: CATSREGSSTDTQYF. The variable domain in full, completed from reference TRBV15 and TRBJ2-3, reads DAMVIQNPRYQVTQFGKPVTLSCSQTLNHNVMYWYQQKSSQAPKLLFHYYDKDFNNEADTPDNFQSRRPNTSFCFLDIRSPGLGDTAMYLCATSREGSSTDTQYFGPGTRLTVL.

J is TRBJ2-7 and V is TRBV6-5; TCRdb's D call, TRBD1, is unchecked because there is no DNA. The CDR3 consists of 15 residues. Germline lookup yields CDR1 MNHEY and CDR2 SVGAGI. The CDR3 loop is CARSFDRFGGGEQYF.

The V and J genes are TRBV20-1 and TRBJ2-1. This CDR3 region has 14 residues. Germline CDR1 and CDR2: DFQATT and SNEGSKA (reference sequence). CDR3 sequence reads: CSARDGSSYNEQFF.

This clonotype is called medium-sized (0.01 to 0.1%) based on its frequency. This chain joins TRBV30 and TRBJ1-5; the D call from TCRdb, TRBD1, cannot be confirmed without DNA. The CDR3 extends over 14 amino acids. Germline-derived CDR1 and CDR2 are GTSNPN and SVGIG (reference sequence). The CDR3 spells CAWSVPGQGKPQHF. The full variable domain, with the rest looked up from reference TRBV30 and TRBJ1-5, is SQTIHQWPATLVQPVGSPLSLECTVEGTSNPNLYWYRQAAGRGLQLLFYSVGIGQISSEVPQNLSASRPQDRQFILSSKKLLLSDSGFYLCAWSVPGQGKPQHFGDGTRLSIL.

The rearrangement links TRBV6-5 to TRBJ2-2; TCRdb gives TRBD2 as the D gene, but with no DNA this cannot be confirmed. The CDR3 is 13 residues long. Looked up from germline, CDR1 is MNHEY and CDR2 is SVGAGI. CDR3 region: CATALYGPGELFF.

Measured by frequency, this clonotype is medium-sized. This chain connects TRBV30 to TRBJ2-7; TCRdb indicates TRBD1, and absent DNA this call remains unverified. The length of the CDR3 is 11 residues. CDR1 is GTSNPN and CDR2 is SVGIG in the germline V gene (reference sequence). The CDR3 sequence is CAWDRGYEQYF.

The chain combines TRBV19 with TRBJ2-7; the TRBD1 assignment by TCRdb is unverifiable without DNA. Germline V gene data show CDR1 as LNHDA and CDR2 as SQIVND (reference sequence). The length of the CDR3 is 15 residues. CDR3 region: CASSISTGGFSEQYF.

Considering frequency, this clonotype is medium-sized. The genes are TRBV30 and TRBJ2-3. This CDR3 has 14 residues. From germline, CDR1 is GTSNPN and CDR2 SVGIG (reference sequence). The CDR3 protein is CAWSFGFSTDTQYF.

This clonotype ranks as medium-sized in terms of frequency. The chain uses TRBV19 and TRBJ1-1; checking the TCRdb D call of TRBD1 is not possible without DNA. CDR1 and CDR2 from the germline V gene are LNHDA and SQIVND (reference sequence). The CDR3 has 17 residues. The CDR3 here is CASRNWDGLDLGPEAFF.

CDR3: CASTTGQGMEKETQYF. V and J are TRBV6-6 and TRBJ2-5; TCRdb's D call, TRBD1, is unchecked because there is no DNA. CDR1 MNHNY and CDR2 SVGAGI come from the germline V gene (reference sequence). The CDR3 contains 16 residues.

The V gene is TRBV7-9, the J gene TRBJ1-5; there is no DNA to check the TCRdb D call of TRBD1. Germline values: CDR1 SEHNR, CDR2 FQNEAQ (reference sequence). This CDR3 has 15 amino acids. The CDR3 sequence is CASSLEGGSNQPQHF.

This chain connects TRBV6-5 to TRBJ2-5; absent DNA, TCRdb's TRBD2 call cannot be checked. The CDR3 totals 18 residues. From germline, CDR1 is MNHEY and CDR2 SVGAGI. CDR3 region: CASSWGGTSGGKKETQYF.

The V gene is TRBV6-5, the J gene TRBJ1-6; TCRdb designates TRBD1, a call that cannot be tested without DNA. The germline V gene encodes CDR1 MNHEY and CDR2 SVGAGI. The CDR3 loop spans 15 amino acids. Here the CDR3 reads CASSPRTGDNSPLHF.

This clonotype is called medium-sized based on its frequency. V is TRBV18 and J is TRBJ2-2. CDR1 and CDR2 (germline): KGHSH, LQKENI. This CDR3 has 14 amino acids. CDR3 amino acids: CASSATSNTGELFF. The full variable domain, its missing parts supplied by reference TRBV18 and TRBJ2-2, is NAGVMQNPRHLVRRRGQEARLRCSPMKGHSHVYWYRQLPEEGLKFMVYLQKENIIDESGMPKERFSAEFPKEGPSILRIQQVVRGDSAAYFCASSATSNTGELFFGEGSRLTVL.

This chain links TRBV28 with TRBJ1-1. Germline V gene lookup returns CDR1 MDHEN and CDR2 SYDVKM. This CDR3 is built from 11 residues. Here the CDR3 reads CASRDNTEAFF. Full variable domain (outside the CDR3, taken from reference TRBV28 and TRBJ1-1): DVKVTQSSRYLVKRTGEKVFLECVQDMDHENMFWYRQDPGLGLRLIYFSYDVKMKEKGDIPEGYSVSREKKERFSLILESASTNQTSMYLCASRDNTEAFFGQGTRLTVV.

The gene calls are TRBV24-1 and TRBJ2-5; lacking DNA, the TRBD1 call made by TCRdb goes unchecked. CDR1 and CDR2 from the germline V gene are KGHDR and SFDVKD. The CDR3 has 14 residues. The CDR3 is CATSDPGTQETQYF.

The chain combines TRBV6-1 with TRBJ1-2; without DNA, the TCRdb call of TRBD1 cannot be checked. Germline V gives CDR1 MNHNS, CDR2 SASEGT. CDR3 length: 13 amino acids. This chain's CDR3 is CASSVTTGDGYTF.

The V gene is TRBV7-2, the J gene TRBJ2-2. CDR3 size: 16 residues. Germline V lookup: CDR1 SGHTA, CDR2 FQGNSA. The CDR3 is CVSSLTPNRNTGELFF.

The J gene is TRBJ2-6, the V gene TRBV6-5; TCRdb outputs TRBD1, but without DNA this stays unchecked. Germline values: CDR1 MNHEY, CDR2 SVGAGI. The CDR3 covers 18 residues. The CDR3 region is CASSPGGRGRSGANVLTF.

According to its frequency, this clonotype is medium-sized. The gene calls are TRBV5-5 and TRBJ1-3; with no DNA, the TCRdb D assignment of TRBD1 cannot be verified. Germline V lookup: CDR1 SGHKS, CDR2 YYEKEE (reference sequence). The CDR3 totals 16 residues. The CDR3 is CASSLTGGLSGNTIYF.

The chain is built from TRBV6-1 and TRBJ2-2; the TCRdb call, TRBD1, lacks DNA for checking. The CDR3 extends over 15 amino acids. Germline V gene data show CDR1 as MNHNS and CDR2 as SASEGT. The CDR3 sequence is CASKPWTGATGELFF.

The rearrangement uses TRBV19 and TRBJ1-3. The length of the CDR3 is 15 residues. Germline CDR1 and CDR2: LNHDA and SQIVND (reference sequence). The CDR3 loop reads CASRPGLSSGNTIYF.

The chain joins TRBV12-3 or TRBV12-4 to TRBJ2-3; TCRdb outputs TRBD2, but without DNA this stays unchecked. CDR3 length equals 19 residues. CDR3 region: CASSFFGGRLAGGYDTQYF.

Judged by frequency, this clonotype is medium-sized. The chain couples TRBV6-1 to TRBJ2-2; the TCRdb D gene call, TRBD1, has no DNA to confirm it. The CDR3 extends over 19 amino acids. Germline V gene sequence: CDR1 MNHNS, CDR2 SASEGT. This CDR3 is CASSDARFRTGAHTGELFF.

The J gene is TRBJ2-1, the V gene TRBV12-3 or TRBV12-4; TCRdb lists TRBD2, though no DNA is available to test this call. This CDR3 contains 18 residues. CDR3: CASSRKDVSGGADDEQFF.

The V gene is TRBV12-3 or TRBV12-4, the J gene TRBJ1-3. CDR3 length: 15 residues. CDR3 in amino acids: CASSPAGVSGNTIYF.